What follows are 18 T cell receptor beta chains derived from one specimen sequenced in a study of blood T cell repertoires in COVID-19. Sequencing used immunoSEQ multiplex PCR; TCRdb keeps in-frame clones, though not all of them. This sample carries fewer than 85,000 clones, around 79% of them seen once, and the ten largest clones take roughly 35%. The sample consisted of peripheral blood. Receptor source: a woman between 70 and 85 years old with acute or convalescent COVID-19.

In its sample, this clone was seen a few times. V is TRBV12-3 or TRBV12-4 and J is TRBJ1-1; 7 bases are a match to TRBD1. The J segment lost 6 bases and the V segment lost 7 bases, leaving 8 bases of the junction unmatched. The CDR3 covers 13 residues. CDR3 in DNA: TGTGCCAGCACTATAGACAGGGTATCTGAAGCTTTCTTT. This translates into CASTIDRVSEAFF.

V and J are TRBV12-3 or TRBV12-4 and TRBJ1-1; 8 nucleotides match TRBD1. Trimming took 8 bases from V and 4 from J; bases not matched to a gene: 6. The length of the CDR3 is 13 residues. This CDR3 reads CASRQGIGTEAFF. CDR3 in DNA: TGTGCCAGCCGACAGGGGATCGGCACTGAAGCTTTCTTT.

This sequence joins TRBV27 and TRBJ1-2; 7 bases are shared with TRBD1. The CDR3 is made up of 13 amino acids. Germline loops: CDR1 MNHEY, CDR2 SMNVEV (reference sequence). Trimming took 0 bases from V and 7 from J; bases not matched to a gene: 2. The CDR3 coding sequence is TGTGCCAGCAGTTTATCAGGGGGCGGTGGCTACACCTTC. Amino acid sequence: CASSLSGGGGYTF.

This chain connects TRBV7-3 to TRBJ2-3, with D perhaps matching TRBD2 (5 bases). The germline V gene has CDR1 SGHTA and CDR2 FQGTGA. This CDR3 has 15 residues. The ends were cut back, 5 bases at V and 2 bases at J, with 14 bases in the middle. CDR3 coding DNA: TGTGCCAGCAGCCACGGACTCGATTACACAGATACGCAGTATTTT. This encodes CASSHGLDYTDTQYF.

In its sample, this clone was seen a few times. V gene TRBV5-5 combines with J gene TRBJ1-1, with D maybe TRBD1 (6 bases). With 3 bases removed from V and 2 bases from J, the gap between germline ends came to 14 bases. The germline gives CDR1 SGHKS, CDR2 YYEKEE (reference sequence). CDR3 length equals 15 residues. The CDR3 region has the DNA TGTGCCAGCAGCTGGGAGGGGGGCGTAAACACTGAAGCTTTCTTT. Translation gives CASSWEGGVNTEAFF.

The chain has TRBV6-2 or TRBV6-3 and TRBJ1-5; D is possibly TRBD1 (6 bases). Germline loops: CDR1 MNHEY, CDR2 SVGEGT. Trimming left V 5 bases short and J 1 base short, with 15 bases between. This CDR3 is 16 amino acids long. The CDR3 protein is CASSANVGASNQPQHF. The CDR3 DNA sequence: TGTGCCAGCAGTGCCAACGTGGGGGCCAGCAATCAGCCCCAGCATTTT.

The genes are TRBV11-3 and TRBJ2-2, with D perhaps matching TRBD2 (6 bases). Germline lookup yields CDR1 SGHNT and CDR2 YENEEA. The V and J ends lost 8 bases and 9 bases respectively, with 13 bases between them. CDR3 length: 12 residues. The CDR3 sequence: CASGGKGRELFF. As DNA, the CDR3 is TGTGCCAGCGGGGGGAAAGGCCGGGAGCTGTTTTTT.

The rearrangement uses TRBV28 and TRBJ1-2; possibly TRBD1 for D (5 bases). The CDR3 sequence is 14 residues long. Germline CDR1 MDHEN, CDR2 SYDVKM. Trimming removed 9 bases from V and 3 bases from J, with 17 bases in between. In DNA, the CDR3 is TGTGCCAGTTCTGTGGGGGGAGGTGACTATGGCTACACCTTC. Amino acid sequence: CASSVGGGDYGYTF.

This clone was counted only a few times. The chain couples TRBV28 to TRBJ2-2; possibly TRBD1 for D (6 bases). The ends were cut back, 4 bases at V and 6 bases at J, with 18 bases in the middle. This CDR3 has 16 residues. Germline CDR1 is MDHEN and CDR2 is SYDVKM. CDR3 nucleotides: TGTGCCAGCAGTTCTCGGACAGCCCATCGACCCGGGGAGCTGTTTTTT. It codes for CASSSRTAHRPGELFF. Looking up the rest from reference TRBV28 and TRBJ2-2 gives the full variable domain: DVKVTQSSRYLVKRTGEKVFLECVQDMDHENMFWYRQDPGLGLRLIYFSYDVKMKEKGDIPEGYSVSREKKERFSLILESASTNQTSMYLCASSSRTAHRPGELFFGEGSRLTVL.

The genes are TRBV7-8 and TRBJ1-5; D gene unclear. Per germline, CDR1 SGHVS and CDR2 FQNEAQ. This CDR3 comprises 17 residues. The V and J ends lost 1 base and 0 bases respectively, with 13 bases between them. Here the CDR3 reads CASSLEVPGISNQPQHF. The CDR3 nucleotides are TGTGCCAGCAGCTTAGAGGTTCCGGGGATTAGCAATCAGCCCCAGCATTTT.

The chain combines TRBV15 with TRBJ1-2, with D unresolved. This CDR3 has 14 residues. CDR1 and CDR2 (germline): LNHNV, YYDKDF (reference sequence). V dropped 0 bases and J dropped 4 bases, with 9 bases sitting between them. CDR3 loop: CATSRDASGYGYTF. The CDR3 DNA sequence: TGTGCCACCAGCAGAGATGCCTCGGGCTATGGCTACACCTTC.

This chain uses TRBV3-1 (or the pseudogene TRBV3-2) with TRBJ1-2, with D unresolved. Germline V gene data show CDR1 as LGHDT and CDR2 as YNNKEL (reference sequence). The V end was cut by 5 bases, the J end by 5 bases, with 18 bases between. This CDR3 has 15 residues. The CDR3 loop reads CASSKPGINQYGYTF. CDR3 in DNA: TGTGCCAGCAGCAAGCCGGGGATAAATCAGTATGGCTACACCTTC.

The V call is TRBV4-2, the J call TRBJ1-3; the match to TRBD1 covers 7 bases. The CDR3 has 15 residues. CDR1 and CDR2 (germline): LGHNA, YNFKEQ. J gave up 2 bases and V 1 base, and 2 bases lay outside the gene matches. CDR3 region: CASSQVTGAGNTIYF. In DNA, the CDR3 is TGTGCCAGCAGCCAAGTCACAGGGGCTGGAAACACCATATATTTT.

This clone was counted once. The CDR3 protein is CASSPPAGLTYEQYF. DNA for the CDR3: TGTGCCAGCTCACCCCCTGCGGGGTTAACCTACGAGCAGTACTTC. V gene TRBV18 combines with J gene TRBJ2-7, with a weak D call TRBD2 (6 bases). From germline, CDR1 is KGHSH and CDR2 LQKENI. The CDR3 length is 15 residues. Deletions cut 3 bases from V and 2 bases from J, with 14 bases between.

The chain carries TRBV20-1 and TRBJ1-1, with 7 positions matching TRBD1. Germline V lookup: CDR1 DFQATT, CDR2 SNEGSKA (reference sequence). With V trimmed by 6 bases and J by 7 bases, 5 bases remained unmatched. The CDR3 consists of 11 residues. The CDR3, as DNA: TGCAGTGCCGACAGACAGGGTGAAGCTTTCTTT. This translates into CSADRQGEAFF.

This clone was seen only a few times. The chain combines TRBV11-2 with TRBJ2-7; D ambiguous. V was trimmed by 4 bases and J by 1 base, leaving 8 bases between them. The CDR3 covers 13 residues. CDR1 and CDR2 (germline): SGHAT, FQNNGV. CDR3 DNA sequence: TGTGCCAGCAGCTCCAGTCCGTCCTACGAGCAGTACTTC. Translating it yields CASSSSPSYEQYF. Complete variable domain (other parts from reference TRBV11-2 and TRBJ2-7): EAGVAQSPRYKIIEKRQSVAFWCNPISGHATLYWYQQILGQGPKLLIQFQNNGVVDDSQLPKDRFSAERLKGVDSTLKIQPAKLEDSAVYLCASSSSPSYEQYFGPGTRLTVT.

A single count supports this clone. V usage is TRBV4-3 and J usage is TRBJ1-4; no clear D gene. CDR3 length equals 15 residues. Trimming stripped 0 bases from V and 11 bases from J, with 16 bases between. Germline CDR1 LGHNA, CDR2 YSLEER. In nucleotides, the CDR3 is TGCGCCAGCAGCCAAGATCGACTGGTCGGAGGGAAACTGTTTTTT. Protein sequence: CASSQDRLVGGKLFF.

The chain links TRBV16 to TRBJ2-7, with D uncertain. CDR3 length: 12 residues. The V and J ends lost 0 bases and 2 bases respectively, with 2 bases between them. Germline CDR1 KGHSY, CDR2 FQNENV. The DNA for the CDR3 is TGTGCCAGCAGCCAATCTACCTACGAGCAGTACTTC. Its protein is CASSQSTYEQYF. The entire variable domain, with the rest obtained from reference TRBV16 and TRBJ2-7, is as follows: GEEVAQTPKHLVRGEGQKAKLYCAPIKGHSYVFWYQQVLKNEFKFLISFQNENVFDETGMPKERFSAKCLPNSPCSLEIQATKLEDSAVYFCASSQSTYEQYFGPGTRLTVT.